This T cell receptor beta chain appears in the sequencing data of a study of T cells in Graves' hyperthyroidism and ophthalmopathy. From RNA transcripts, TCR beta CDR3 regions were amplified. Researchers ran a first-round RT-PCR on the TCR CDR3 using the HTBI primer set. One entry per CDR3 protein results from TCRdb running MiXCR on the multiplex PCR reads. The sample holds hundreds of thousands of distinct CDR3 sequences, roughly 17% seen once. V shed 6 bases and J 0 bases; nucleotides not matched to a gene: 7. CDR1 and CDR2 from the germline V gene are MDHEN and SYDVKM. The CDR3 runs to 15 residues. This clonotype has at least ten counts.

The sequence was obtained from a woman aged 18 to 35 with Graves' hyperthyroidism. The sample comprised blood. The chain couples TRBV28 to TRBJ2-7; 8 bases line up with TRBD2. CDR3 sequence: CASSAGLAGSYEQYF. DNA for the CDR3: TGTGCCAGCAGCGCCGGCCTAGCGGGCTCCTACGAGCAGTACTTC.